Below are 23 T cell receptor beta chains sequenced from a single sample in a study of blood T cell repertoires in COVID-19. Generated by immunoSEQ multiplex PCR, the TCRdb table keeps only in-frame clones and is missing some. The sample yields some 260,000 clones, around 84% seen once. The material sequenced was PBMCs or T cells enriched from blood (not recorded which). Receptors originate from a man aged 25-40 years with acute COVID-19.

The rearrangement joins TRBV7-9 to TRBJ2-5; TRBD1 matches 10 bases. Trimming removed 1 base from V and 4 bases from J; junction bases left unmatched: 3. CDR3 length: 15 residues. CDR1 and CDR2 (germline): SEHNR, FQNEAQ (reference sequence). The CDR3, as DNA: TGTGCCAGCAGCTTAGTTGGGACAGGGGTAGAGACCCAGTACTTC. Its protein is CASSLVGTGVETQYF.

The genes are TRBV18 and TRBJ1-1; maybe TRBD1 (5 bases). Germline assignment: CDR1 KGHSH and CDR2 LQKENI. V lost 3 bases to trimming and J lost 7 bases, with 27 bases between them. The CDR3 consists of 18 residues. The CDR3 nucleotides are TGTGCCAGCTCACCGTTCGCAACAGGCTCCCCGCTCCAGGATGAAGCTTTCTTT. Translating it yields CASSPFATGSPLQDEAFF.

This chain links TRBV18 with TRBJ1-1; tentative D call: TRBD1 (5 bases). Looked up from germline, CDR1 is KGHSH and CDR2 is LQKENI. The germline V and J ends were trimmed by 6 bases and 7 bases, with 12 bases remaining between them. The CDR3 totals 12 residues. The chain's CDR3 is CASSPFDSEAFF. In DNA, the CDR3 is TGTGCCAGCTCGCCCTTTGACAGTGAAGCTTTCTTT. The whole variable domain, filled in from reference TRBV18 and TRBJ1-1, reads NAGVMQNPRHLVRRRGQEARLRCSPMKGHSHVYWYRQLPEEGLKFMVYLQKENIIDESGMPKERFSAEFPKEGPSILRIQQVVRGDSAAYFCASSPFDSEAFFGQGTRLTVV.

This clone was picked up one time. This chain links TRBV2 with TRBJ2-2; TRBD1 aligns across 8 bases. CDR3 size: 15 residues. V shed 6 bases and J 3 bases; nucleotides not matched to a gene: 6. Germline values: CDR1 SNHLY, CDR2 FYNNEI. The CDR3 DNA is TGTGCCAGCAGACTAGAACAGGGGGACACCGGGGAGCTGTTTTTT. It encodes CASRLEQGDTGELFF. The full variable domain, rest sourced from reference TRBV2 and TRBJ2-2, is EPEVTQTPSHQVTQMGQEVILRCVPISNHLYFYWYRQILGQKVEFLVSFYNNEISEKSEIFDDQFSVERPDGSNFTLKIRSTKLEDSAMYFCASRLEQGDTGELFFGEGSRLTVL.

V gene TRBV29-1 combines with J gene TRBJ2-5; 8 bases are shared with TRBD1. There are 13 residues in the CDR3. The germline gives CDR1 SQVTM, CDR2 ANQGSEA. V gave up 6 bases and J gave up 1 base; unmatched junction bases: 4. CDR3: CSVFQGAQETQYF. The CDR3 nucleotides read TGCAGCGTGTTCCAGGGGGCCCAAGAGACCCAGTACTTC. Full variable domain (missing parts from reference TRBV29-1 and TRBJ2-5): SAVISQKPSRDICQRGTSLTIQCQVDSQVTMMFWYRQQPGQSLTLIATANQGSEATYESGFVIDKFPISRPNLTFSTLTVSNMSPEDSSIYLCSVFQGAQETQYFGPGTRLLVL.

The rearrangement joins TRBV30 to TRBJ1-2, with 8 bases identical to TRBD1. Germline CDR1 reads GTSNPN; CDR2 reads SVGIG (reference sequence). Trimming removed 5 bases from V and 2 bases from J; junction bases left unmatched: 7. The CDR3 sequence is 14 residues long. The CDR3: CAWHNGTGNYGYTF. The CDR3 DNA is TGTGCCTGGCACAACGGGACAGGAAACTATGGCTACACCTTC.

The genes are TRBV28 and TRBJ1-5; a possible D gene is TRBD1 (6 bases). Trimming cost V 8 bases and J 2 bases, with 16 bases left between them. The CDR3 is 15 amino acids. CDR1 is MDHEN, CDR2 SYDVKM, per germline. CDR3 bases: TGTGCCAGCGAGGGAGGGGGGGCAGGCAATCAGCCCCAGCATTTT. It specifies CASEGGGAGNQPQHF.

This clone was seen a handful of times. The sample holds other DNA sequences that translate to the same CDR3. This chain connects TRBV28 to TRBJ1-1, with D uncertain. The CDR3 contains 14 residues. Germline values: CDR1 MDHEN, CDR2 SYDVKM. Between the trimmed V and J ends, which lost 1 base and 4 bases, there was a span of 10 bases. The CDR3: CASSLSAGGTEAFF. In DNA form, the CDR3 reads TGTGCCAGCAGTTTATCAGCAGGAGGCACTGAAGCTTTCTTT.

V is TRBV28 and J is TRBJ1-5, with 12 bases aligning to TRBD1. Germline V gene data show CDR1 as MDHEN and CDR2 as SYDVKM. The CDR3 sequence is 17 residues long. V gave up 5 bases and J gave up 0 bases; unmatched junction bases: 5. In DNA, the CDR3 is TGTGCCAGCAGTAGGGACAGGGGGCGTCTTAGCAATCAGCCCCAGCATTTT. Translation: CASSRDRGRLSNQPQHF.

The chain links TRBV19 to TRBJ2-1; tentative D call: TRBD1 (6 bases). This CDR3 region has 15 residues. Germline CDR1 and CDR2: LNHDA and SQIVND (reference sequence). V was pared by 6 bases and J by 7 bases, with 19 bases between. CDR3 DNA sequence: TGTGCCAGTAGCGTACAGGGCCCATTAAAGAATGAGCAGTTCTTC. Amino acid sequence: CASSVQGPLKNEQFF.

This clone appeared a few times. The CDR3 region is CASSMSWGLENQPQHF. CDR3 in DNA: TGTGCCAGTAGTATGTCCTGGGGACTAGAGAATCAGCCCCAGCATTTT. The chain joins TRBV19 to TRBJ1-5, with TRBD1 as a possible D gene (5 bases). Looked up from germline, CDR1 is LNHDA and CDR2 is SQIVND (reference sequence). The CDR3 contains 16 residues. V lost 3 bases and J 4 bases, leaving 16 bases between the germline ends.

The chain links TRBV4-1 to TRBJ1-1, with a weak D call TRBD1 (5 bases). The ends were cut back, 4 bases at V and 5 bases at J, with 26 bases in the middle. CDR3 length: 18 residues. The germline V gene has CDR1 MGHRA and CDR2 YSYEKL. CDR3 in amino acids: CASSLIRGGILSLTEAFF. As DNA, the CDR3 is TGCGCCAGCAGCCTGATACGGGGGGGAATTTTGTCTCTGACTGAAGCTTTCTTT.

The V and J genes are TRBV5-4 and TRBJ2-5, with TRBD1 matching over 9 bases. Germline assignment: CDR1 SGHNT and CDR2 YYREEE (reference sequence). This CDR3 contains 17 residues. After removal of 4 bases from V and 1 base from J, the junction contained 11 bases not matched to a gene. The CDR3 bases are TGTGCCAGCAGCCCGCCCCCGGGACAGGGTGTCCAAGAGACCCAGTACTTC. Its translation: CASSPPPGQGVQETQYF.

This clone was detected a few times. V is TRBV28 and J is TRBJ1-5; D is undetermined. CDR3 size: 17 residues. From germline, CDR1 is MDHEN and CDR2 SYDVKM. The germline V and J ends were trimmed by 2 bases and 3 bases, with 17 bases remaining between them. The CDR3 bases are TGTGCCAGCAGTTTAGATAGAGGGAGTATTTACAATCAGCCCCAGCATTTT. Translating it yields CASSLDRGSIYNQPQHF.

The CDR3 coding sequence is TGTGCCAGCAGTTTATCCCCTATTCAGCCCCAGCATTTT. Protein sequence: CASSLSPIQPQHF. The V gene is TRBV28, the J gene TRBJ1-5; no clear D. There are 13 residues in the CDR3. From germline, CDR1 is MDHEN and CDR2 SYDVKM. The V end was cut by 1 base, the J end by 6 bases, with 7 bases between.

The genes are TRBV24-1 and TRBJ2-1, with 7 nucleotides matching TRBD2. Trimming cost V 3 bases and J 7 bases; bases outside gene matches: 11. The CDR3 covers 16 residues. Germline V gene lookup returns CDR1 KGHDR and CDR2 SFDVKD. CDR3 DNA sequence: TGTGCCACCAGTGATCTATCGGGGAGGGCCATTAATGAGCAGTTCTTC. Its translation is CATSDLSGRAINEQFF.

The chain carries TRBV10-2 and TRBJ2-5; no reliable D call. Trimming pared 2 bases from V and 2 bases from J, leaving 12 bases between. Germline CDR1 WSHSY, CDR2 SAAADI. The CDR3 is 15 amino acids. The CDR3 bases are TGCGCCAGCAGTGAGGGTGGGCCAGAACAAGAGACCCAGTACTTC. Translation: CASSEGGPEQETQYF.

The chain links TRBV29-1 to TRBJ2-5; TRBD1 matches at 12 bases. The CDR3 has 15 amino acids. V was pared by 4 bases and J by 7 bases, with 10 bases of the junction left unmatched. Per the germline V gene, CDR1 is SQVTM and CDR2 is ANQGSEA. CDR3 DNA: TGCAGCGTTGCCGCCGGGACAGGGGGCATCGTGACCCAGTACTTC. This translates into CSVAAGTGGIVTQYF.

As for this clone: This sample includes further DNA sequences coding for the same CDR3. The rearrangement uses TRBV7-2 and TRBJ1-1; a possible D gene is TRBD1 (6 bases). This CDR3 has 13 amino acids. Germline values: CDR1 SGHTA, CDR2 FQGNSA. Trimming pared 3 bases from V and 1 base from J, leaving 6 bases between. The CDR3 region is CASSLGQNTEAFF. As DNA, the CDR3 is TGTGCCAGCAGCTTGGGACAGAACACTGAAGCTTTCTTT.

This clone was detected a few times. This rearrangement joins TRBV11-3 to TRBJ2-1; perhaps TRBD2 as D (6 bases). V gave up 10 bases and J gave up 5 bases, with 18 bases separating them. Germline V CDR1 and CDR2: SGHNT, YENEEA. The CDR3 consists of 14 residues. The CDR3 region is CATTGTAGNNEQFF. The CDR3 region has the DNA TGTGCCACTACCGGGACTGCGGGGAACAATGAGCAGTTCTTC.

The J gene is TRBJ2-2, the V gene TRBV5-1, with D possibly TRBD2 on 6 matching bases. Germline V CDR1 and CDR2: SGHRS, YFSETQ. V lost 3 bases, J lost 1 base, and 10 bases lay in between. The CDR3 runs 15 residues. The CDR3 bases are TGCGCCAGCAGCTGGCGGGGAGAGAACACCGGGGAGCTGTTTTTT. Its protein is CASSWRGENTGELFF.

The rearrangement links TRBV7-9 to TRBJ1-1; 10 positions match TRBD1. Germline-derived CDR1 and CDR2 are SEHNR and FQNEAQ (reference sequence). The V segment lost 5 bases and the J segment 3 bases; nucleotides outside the gene matches: 0. The CDR3 consists of 13 residues. The CDR3 coding sequence is TGTGCCAGCAGCGGACAGGGGGACACTGAAGCTTTCTTT. This translates into CASSGQGDTEAFF.

The chain employs TRBV2 and TRBJ2-3; a weak D match, TRBD2 (6 bases). The germline V gene has CDR1 SNHLY and CDR2 FYNNEI. The CDR3 has 16 residues. V dropped 7 bases and J dropped 6 bases, with 23 bases sitting between them. The CDR3 reads CASKEIGTPLLDTQYF. CDR3 sequence (DNA): TGTGCCAGCAAAGAGATCGGGACTCCTCTTTTGGATACGCAGTATTTT.